Reported below is one T cell receptor beta chain. This clone was observed a handful of times. Its antigen is unknown. Per-base quality was not reported, and no clone a single base away is much larger than it. The data stem from a study of T cells in localized non-small cell lung cancer (dated by TCRdb to about 2020). Broadly, across the study: The study examined T cell repertoires in 200 to 300 patients with early-stage NSCLC and compared tumors with uninvolved tumor-adjacent lungs. The mean age of the NSCLC patients was just over 65 years, with 120 to 150 men and over 100 women. The cohort comprised roughly 220 treatment-naïve NSCLC patients with resected, localized lung tumors.

The immunoSEQ Assay was used to sequence TCR beta CDR3 regions from DNA. The authors processed their data as follows. T cell density was computed as TCR beta template counts normalized to usable DNA estimated by amplifying housekeeping genes. The preseqR package was used to estimate richness by extrapolating to 400,000 templates for PBMC samples and to 120,000 templates for tissue samples. Clonality was calculated as one minus Pielou's evenness. Tissue-enriched TCRs were identified by differential abundance testing using productive amino-acid clonotypes, minimum total count 5 and alpha 0.1. The Jaccard Index and the Morisita Overlap Index were used to measure how much the repertoires overlapped between compartments. TCR beta CDR3s were clustered by GLIPH together with public tetramer-defined viral CDR3s, and at least three viral sequences plus V-gene enrichment were required for viral motifs. Here the immuneACCESS table is served through TCRdb, limited to in-frame sequences with V and J called. Missing clones are a known gap in these copies; in checked studies unresolved V genes cover under half, and the rest lacks a known reason. V and J calls and clone size follow that table, whereas D and trimming were derived from the DNA. Within this sample are around 2,800 clones, with 28% of them counted one time only. Clones ranked in the top ten supply more than 8% of the sample.

Points the paper makes about the study in general: Because the study design was exploratory, TCR variables were selected using unadjusted p-values without false-discovery rate correction. A median of 57 of the top 100 tumor clones were detected in paired uninvolved adjacent lung, and 25 to 35 of these tumor clones were also found among the top 100 clones of the paired uninvolved adjacent lung. Because multi-region tumor sequencing was not performed, intratumor heterogeneity could not be ruled out. Higher T cell density in blood was associated with longer overall survival, whereas higher clonality in adjacent lung was associated with shorter survival. The highest T cell clonality was observed in uninvolved tumor-adjacent lung, where clonality exceeded that of tumor, suggesting that antigenic responses were more focused in uninvolved tumor-adjacent lung.

At diagnosis, peripheral blood, uninvolved tumor-adjacent lung and tumor were collected and were preserved as a mix of fresh-frozen and FFPE material. Reading from cysteine to phenylalanine, the CDR3 counts 15 amino acids. Just CDR3 DNA is preserved here, 45 bases in frame from base 1. The junction shows trimming of 5 bases on V and 8 bases on J, plus 19 bases between the germline ends. The germline V gene supplies CDR1 MNHGY and CDR2 SAAAGT. Recombination connected TRBV6-8 to TRBJ2-1; the D segment could be TRBD2, given 5 matching bases. This receptor was identified in a female donor older than 55 with stage I lung adenocarcinoma. The sample consisted of lung tumor tissue, taken before any cancer treatment. The CDR3 region: CASSAGSAGKDEQFF. The DNA sequence is TGTGCCAGCAGTGCGGGTAGCGCCGGAAAGGATGAGCAGTTCTTC.